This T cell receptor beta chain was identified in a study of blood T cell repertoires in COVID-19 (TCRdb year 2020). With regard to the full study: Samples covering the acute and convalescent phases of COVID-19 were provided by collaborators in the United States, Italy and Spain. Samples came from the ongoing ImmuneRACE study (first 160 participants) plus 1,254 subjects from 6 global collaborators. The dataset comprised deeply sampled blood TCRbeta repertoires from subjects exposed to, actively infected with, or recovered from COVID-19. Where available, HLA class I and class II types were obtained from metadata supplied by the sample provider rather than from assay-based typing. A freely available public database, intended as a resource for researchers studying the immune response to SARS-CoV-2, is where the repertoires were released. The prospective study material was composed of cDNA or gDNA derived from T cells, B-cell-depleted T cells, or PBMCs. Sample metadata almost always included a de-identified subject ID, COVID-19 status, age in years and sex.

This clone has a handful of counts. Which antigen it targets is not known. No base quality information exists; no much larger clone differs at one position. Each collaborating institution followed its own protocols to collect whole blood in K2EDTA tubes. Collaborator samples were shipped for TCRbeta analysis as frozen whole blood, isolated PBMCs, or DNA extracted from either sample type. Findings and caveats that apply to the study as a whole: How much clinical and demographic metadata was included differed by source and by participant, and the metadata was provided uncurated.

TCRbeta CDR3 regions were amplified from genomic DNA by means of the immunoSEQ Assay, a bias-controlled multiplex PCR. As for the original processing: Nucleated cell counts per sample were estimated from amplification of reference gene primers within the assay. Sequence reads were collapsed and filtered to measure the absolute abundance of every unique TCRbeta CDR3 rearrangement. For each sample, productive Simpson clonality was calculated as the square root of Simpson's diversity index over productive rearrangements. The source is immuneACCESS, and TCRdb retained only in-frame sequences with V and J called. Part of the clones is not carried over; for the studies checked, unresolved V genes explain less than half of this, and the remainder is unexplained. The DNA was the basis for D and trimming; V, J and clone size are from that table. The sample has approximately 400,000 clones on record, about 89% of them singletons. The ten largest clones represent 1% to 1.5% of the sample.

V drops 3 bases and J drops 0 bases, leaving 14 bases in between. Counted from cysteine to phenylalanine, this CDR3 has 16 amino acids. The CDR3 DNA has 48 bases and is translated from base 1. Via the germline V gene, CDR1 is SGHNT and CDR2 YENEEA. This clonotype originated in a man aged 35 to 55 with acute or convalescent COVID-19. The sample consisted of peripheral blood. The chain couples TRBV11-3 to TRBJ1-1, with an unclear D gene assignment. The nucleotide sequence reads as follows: TGTGCCAGCAGCTTTTCTTCCGGGAGCATGAACACTGAAGCTTTCTTT. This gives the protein CASSFSSGSMNTEAFF.